This TCR beta chain was found in a study of T cells after somatic rescue of genetic block. The method was immunoSEQ multiplex PCR; TCRdb's version includes in-frame clones alone and lacks a portion of them. The sample lists tens of thousands of clones, just over 90% occurring once. The CDR3 covers 17 residues. CDR1 and CDR2 (germline): LGHNA, YSLEER. The V end lost 3 bases, the J end lost 4 bases, and 16 bases lay between the germline ends. The origin of this receptor is a man aged 25-40 years. The material sequenced was peripheral blood mononuclear cells (PBMCs). The V call is TRBV4-3, the J call TRBJ2-6; perhaps TRBD2 as D (7 bases). The CDR3: CASSQGGGGAGANVLTF. CDR3 bases: TGCGCCAGCAGCCAGGGGGGCGGGGGAGCCGGGGCCAACGTCCTGACTTTC.